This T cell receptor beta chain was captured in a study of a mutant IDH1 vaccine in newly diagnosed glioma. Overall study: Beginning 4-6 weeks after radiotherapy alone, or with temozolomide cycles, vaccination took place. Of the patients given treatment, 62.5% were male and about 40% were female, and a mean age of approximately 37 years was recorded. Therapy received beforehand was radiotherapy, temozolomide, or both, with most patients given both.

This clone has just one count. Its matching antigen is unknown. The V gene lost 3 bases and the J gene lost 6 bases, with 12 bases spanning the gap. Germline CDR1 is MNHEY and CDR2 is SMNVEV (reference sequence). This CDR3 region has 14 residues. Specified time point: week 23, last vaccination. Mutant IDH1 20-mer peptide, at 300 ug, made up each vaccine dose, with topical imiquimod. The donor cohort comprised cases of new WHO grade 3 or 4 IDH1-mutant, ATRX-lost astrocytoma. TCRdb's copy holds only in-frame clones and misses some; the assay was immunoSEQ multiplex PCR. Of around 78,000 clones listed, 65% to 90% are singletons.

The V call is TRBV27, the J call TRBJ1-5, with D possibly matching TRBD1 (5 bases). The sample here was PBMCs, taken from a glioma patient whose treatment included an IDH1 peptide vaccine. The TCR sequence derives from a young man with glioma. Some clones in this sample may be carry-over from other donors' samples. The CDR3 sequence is CASSLIRGGQPQHF. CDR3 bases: TGTGCCAGCAGTTTGATTAGGGGCGGTCAGCCCCAGCATTTT.